The entry below describes one T cell receptor beta chain. The target antigen is unknown. This sample is drawn from a study of CD8 T cells in ankylosing spondylitis. General study findings and limits: A motif in TCR beta, a set of under ten highly homologous variants, appeared characteristic of ankylosing spondylitis blood. Clones linked with disease were CD8+ and fairly uncommon in the peripheral blood. Past studies reported some motif variants in reactive arthritis synovial fluid and blood.

Deletions cut 4 bases from V and 8 bases from J, with 10 bases between. This CDR3 is built from 13 residues. From germline, CDR1 is SGHRS and CDR2 YFSETQ. Each CDR3 protein is one row after TCRdb ran MiXCR on the 5' RACE reads. The table shows under 150,000 distinct CDR3 sequences, with 7.5% to 9.5% occurring only once. The receptor comes from a male donor with ankylosing spondylitis. The sample comprised synovial fluid, either unsorted or a sorted T cell fraction (not recorded which). The chain combines TRBV5-1 with TRBJ1-6, with a weak D call TRBD1 (5 bases). CDR3 sequence: CASSLQTDSPLHF. The CDR3 DNA follows: TGCGCCAGCAGCCTACAGACAGATTCACCCCTCCACTTT. Looking up the rest from reference TRBV5-1 and TRBJ1-6 gives the full variable domain: KAGVTQTPRYLIKTRGQQVTLSCSPISGHRSVSWYQQTPGQGLQFLFEYFSETQRNKGNFPGRFSGRQFSNSRSEMNVSTLELGDSALYLCASSLQTDSPLHFGNGTRLTVT.